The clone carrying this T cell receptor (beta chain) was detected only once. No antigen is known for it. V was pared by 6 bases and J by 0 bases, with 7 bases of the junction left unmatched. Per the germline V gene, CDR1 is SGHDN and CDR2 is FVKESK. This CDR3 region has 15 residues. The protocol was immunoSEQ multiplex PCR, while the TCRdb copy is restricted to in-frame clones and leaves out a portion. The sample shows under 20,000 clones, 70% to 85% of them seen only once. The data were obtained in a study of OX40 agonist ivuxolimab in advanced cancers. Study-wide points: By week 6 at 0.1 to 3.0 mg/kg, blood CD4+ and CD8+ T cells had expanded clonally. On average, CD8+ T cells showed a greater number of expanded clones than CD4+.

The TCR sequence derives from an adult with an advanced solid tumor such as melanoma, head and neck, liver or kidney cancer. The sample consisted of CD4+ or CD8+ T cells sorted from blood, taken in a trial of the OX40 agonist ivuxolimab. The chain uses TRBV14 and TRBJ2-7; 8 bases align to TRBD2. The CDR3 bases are TGTGCCAGCAGTCCCACTAGCGGAGGCTCCTACGAGCAGTACTTC. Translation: CASSPTSGGSYEQYF.